The entry that follows covers one T cell receptor (beta chain) sequence. This clone has only a few counts. Its antigen target is currently unknown. No much larger clone is present one base from it, and per-base qualities are unavailable. This sample was taken from a study of cytomegalovirus exposure and HLA in healthy donors (dated by TCRdb to 2017 to 2019). Turning to the overall study: An earlier analysis of about 530 of the donors reported 276 Gb of sequence data and approximately 120 million unique TCR beta sequences obtained from around 190 million T cells. High-throughput TCR immunosequencing, statistical association of individual TCRs with disease status, and machine learning were combined to predict cytomegalovirus infection status. Among 350 to 400 genotyped donors of the cohort, an average of about 240,000 unique TCR beta nucleotide sequences were sequenced per donor, approximately 20% of them non-productive. Along with the approximately 620-subject first cohort, a separate validation cohort of roughly 110 different subjects was used. Rather than using new phenotypic data, the later analysis identified candidate immune exposures from TCR beta sequences and from how often those sequences occurred across donors. The study was designed to test whether signatures of past pathogen exposure could be identified by cataloging public T cell receptors. A later genetic analysis used genome-wide SNP genotypes for about 60% of the 666 donors, treating that subset as a discovery cohort. Several DR-DQ haplotypes were handled as single units for association and clustering because linkage in the cohort was strong. HLA typing covered class I and class II loci at four-digit resolution. Alongside the repertoire data, information on donor age, sex, ethnicity and CMV serostatus was compiled. The genetic ancestry cluster associated with self-reported Caucasian donors included 65% to 90% of the roughly 390 genotyped donors. An early release that covered fewer than 800 HLA-typed donors contained about 300 gigabases of sequencing data and some 87 million unique TCR sequences. A later analysis re-examined previously published TCR beta repertoires from just over 650 donors and added high-resolution HLA genotyping to investigate patterns of TCR occurrence. Typing coverage differed by locus: A, B, C, DRB1 and DQB1 were typed in about 620-640 donors, DQA1 in about 510, DPA1 in some 610, and DPB1 in 400 to 490. An earlier analysis of roughly 600 of the donors used high-throughput TCR beta sequencing to judge whether each TCR beta V gene segment behaved as functional or pseudogenic. Using immunosequencing, the study profiled T cell repertoires from fewer than 850 subjects and related those repertoires to cytomegalovirus serostatus. All discovery cohort repertoires had been generated using a single sequencing platform. Overall study results and their limits: According to a later genetic analysis, donors in an Asian-associated ancestry cluster had fewer N-insertions in productive TCRs than the roughly 660-donor mean. Because the 87-base-pair reads could not distinguish some IMGT-functional V segments, including TRBV6-2 and TRBV6-3, those segments were excluded. Correlated functional status among segregating V segments might be attributable to linkage disequilibrium, but an unknown experimental factor could not be ruled out. A further reported finding was that TCR beta sequences accurately predicted the HLA-A and HLA-B alleles for most subjects in the first cohort. A group of highly shared sequence variants was considered likely to be a technical artifact of the sequencing pipeline. A later genetic analysis associated a missense DCLRE1C variant with V-gene and J-gene trimming of TCR beta chains, and an independent cohort replicated the association. Because HLA typing was unavailable for some donors at each locus, only the typed subset was used in association tests. In a later analysis, HLA-associated TCR beta chains were found to be more clonally expanded and to have lower generation probabilities than equally common non-associated chains. In an earlier analysis of more than 500 of the donors, most TCR beta V segments appeared in productive rearrangements about 87% or about 30% of the time, broadly matching IMGT annotations. Several of the top co-occurrence clusters appeared to be linked to parvovirus B19, influenza, CMV and Epstein-Barr virus, according to a later analysis. Because counts were too low, seventeen rarely observed V segments, including chromosome 9 orphons, were excluded from the earlier analysis of fewer than 650 of the donors. According to a later analysis, most CMV-associated TCR beta chains appeared to be HLA-restricted, and the HLA associations seemed to be driven largely by CMV exposure. The study gave a list of under 200 TCR beta chains associated with cytomegalovirus. For the cohort, immune exposure information was limited to CMV serostatus. It was suggested by the authors that the approach could potentially be generalized to other disease states and immunological phenotypes. Only TCR beta chains were sequenced in this cohort, and the absence of alpha or paired-chain data limited detectable features. In vitro tests confirmed that a few of the cytomegalovirus-associated TCR beta chains recognize cytomegalovirus antigens. The classifier was reported to diagnose cytomegalovirus status with high specificity and sensitivity in both the original and validation cohorts. At a false discovery rate of 0.05, a later analysis linked under 20,000 TCR beta sequences to specific HLA alleles. The presence/absence analyses assumed that sequencing depth was roughly uniform across donors, and that assumption may not be true. Assigning TCR associations to individual alleles was difficult when HLA alleles, especially DR and DQ, strongly co-occurred. Most TCR sequences were seen in very few donors, while some public TCRs were found in many individuals. According to a later analysis, TCR association rates differed among HLA loci, with DRB1 alleles showing the most associated TCRs and HLA-C alleles showing the fewest.

The CDR3 holds 16 amino acids from the cysteine to the phenylalanine. The retained sequence is limited to the CDR3, 48 bases, with the frame set at the first base. Trimming takes 1 base off V and 10 bases off J; junction bases not matched to a gene: 6. Sequences MNHEY (CDR1) and SMNVEV (CDR2) are obtained from the germline V gene (reference sequence). The library was made by the immunoSEQ multiplex PCR assay. For the multiplex PCR, a mixture combining 60 forward primers for TCR Vbeta segments and 13 reverse primers for TCR Jbeta segments was used. The CDR3 region of rearranged TCR beta genes was amplified from genomic DNA by a multiplex PCR assay. Amplified TCR beta libraries were sequenced as 87-base-pair reads on the Illumina HiSeq System. In the original analysis: Across the 600 to 700 repertoires, a later analysis counted 60 million to 90 million unique TCR beta chains, 9.5 million to 12 million of which were shared by at least two donors. Raw reads were error-corrected and collapsed into unique sequences with a nearest-neighbor algorithm that merged closely related sequences to remove PCR and sequencing errors. To assign V, D and J gene segments, CDR3 sequences were aligned to IMGT reference sequences. For a sequence to be retained, at least a six-nucleotide match to both a V gene segment and a J gene segment was required. Rearrangements were classified as productive when the CDR3 lacked stop codons and remained in frame with V and J, and all other rearrangements were classified as non-productive. CDR3 was defined by IMGT convention, running from the second conserved V-encoded cysteine to the conserved J-encoded phenylalanine. Sequences without an unambiguous match to a single V gene segment were excluded from the earlier analysis of several hundred of the donors. In an earlier analysis of 587 of the donors, V segments were called functional above 56.7% productive rearrangements and were called segregating when the between-donor standard deviation exceeded 5%. A statistical classification framework was built for diagnosing cytomegalovirus status from the catalog of TCR beta chain sequences. A later analysis assigned V and J genes by comparing TCR nucleotide sequences with IMGT/GENE-DB human TR gene sequences. In a later analysis, CDR3 sequences and most-parsimonious VDJ recombination scenarios were assigned using the TCRdist pipeline. In a later analysis, each TCR beta chain was defined by its CDR3 amino acid sequence together with its V-gene family, and reads without a unique V-gene family were excluded. To address suspected cross-contamination and a sequencing artifact, a later analysis removed approximately 600 highly shared, low-generation-probability nucleotide sequences. In a later analysis, a clonal expansion index was calculated for each public chain from normalized within-repertoire ranks of inferred template counts. Generation probabilities in a later analysis came from a VDJ recombination model fitted to out-of-frame rearrangements, and those results were checked against IGoR. In a later analysis, TCR-TCR, TCR-HLA and TCR-CMV co-occurrence was scored with hypergeometric tests, and a repertoire-size bias correction was applied to TCR pairs. To estimate false discovery rates, a later analysis permuted the HLA or CMV assignments 20 times. In a later analysis, co-occurring TCRs were grouped using DBSCAN, and TCRdist sequence similarity was added for clustering within HLA-allele-positive subsets. Repertoires with fewer than 30,000 or more than 120,000 public chains were left out of co-occurrence clustering, as were five repertoires with anomalous nucleotide sharing. As stored in TCRdb, this immuneACCESS dataset retains in-frame rearrangements with V and J assigned. A fraction of the clones does not appear; measured against another copy, unresolved V genes explain less than half of the discrepancy, and the remainder lacks a known reason. V and J calls and clone size come straight from that table; D and trimming were deduced from the DNA. Across this sample there are some 150,000 clones, with roughly 79% seen only once. The top ten constitute over 1.3% of the sample.

In total, more than 500 healthy bone marrow donors made up the cohort. At the time of sampling, all cohort members were nominally healthy, though unrecorded immune exposures were likely present. The donor was CMV seronegative and was included in the group of several hundred seronegative cohort members. A peripheral blood sample was collected from each donor, and TCR beta sequencing was performed on peripheral blood mononuclear cells. The Qiagen DNeasy Blood Extraction Kit was used to extract genomic DNA from the blood cell samples. This chain is built from TRBV27 and TRBJ1-6, with TRBD1 matching 11 junction bases. Material for sequencing was PBMCs. This receptor was obtained from a woman in her thirties or forties in good health and CMV-seronegative. In nucleotide form, the sequence is TGTGCCAGCAGTTTATTTGTCGGGACAGGGGGATCACCCCTCCACTTT. It codes for CASSLFVGTGGSPLHF.